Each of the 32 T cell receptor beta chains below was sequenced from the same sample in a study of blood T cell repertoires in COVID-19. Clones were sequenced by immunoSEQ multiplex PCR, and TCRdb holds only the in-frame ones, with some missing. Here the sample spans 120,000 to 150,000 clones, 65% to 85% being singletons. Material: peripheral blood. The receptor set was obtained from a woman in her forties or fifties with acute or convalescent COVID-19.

Written as DNA, the CDR3 is TGTGCCAGCATCCAACTAGCACAGACCCAGTACTTC. It encodes CASIQLAQTQYF. The rearrangement joins TRBV11-1 to TRBJ2-5; D perhaps matches TRBD2 (6 bases). This CDR3 spans 12 amino acids. V was trimmed by 7 bases and J by 6 bases, leaving 12 bases between them. In germline, CDR1 is SGHAT, CDR2 FQDESV (reference sequence).

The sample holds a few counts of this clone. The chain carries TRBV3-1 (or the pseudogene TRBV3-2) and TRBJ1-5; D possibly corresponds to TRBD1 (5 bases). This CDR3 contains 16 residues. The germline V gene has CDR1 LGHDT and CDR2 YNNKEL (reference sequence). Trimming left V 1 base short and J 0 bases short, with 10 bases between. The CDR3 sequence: CASSQGGSHSNQPQHF. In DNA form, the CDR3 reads TGTGCCAGCAGCCAAGGGGGCAGCCATAGCAATCAGCCCCAGCATTTT.

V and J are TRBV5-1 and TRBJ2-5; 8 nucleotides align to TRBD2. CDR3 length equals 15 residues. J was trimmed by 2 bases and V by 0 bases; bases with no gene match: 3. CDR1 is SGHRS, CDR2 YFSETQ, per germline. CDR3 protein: CASSLVGLAQETQYF. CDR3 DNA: TGCGCCAGCAGCTTGGTCGGACTAGCACAAGAGACCCAGTACTTC.

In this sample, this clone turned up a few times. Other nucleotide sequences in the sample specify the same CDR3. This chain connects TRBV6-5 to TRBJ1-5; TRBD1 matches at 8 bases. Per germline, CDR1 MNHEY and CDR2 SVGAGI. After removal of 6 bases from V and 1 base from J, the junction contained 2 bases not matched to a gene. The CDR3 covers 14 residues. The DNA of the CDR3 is TGTGCCAGCAGGAGGGACAGGAGCAATCAGCCCCAGCATTTT. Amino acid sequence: CASRRDRSNQPQHF.

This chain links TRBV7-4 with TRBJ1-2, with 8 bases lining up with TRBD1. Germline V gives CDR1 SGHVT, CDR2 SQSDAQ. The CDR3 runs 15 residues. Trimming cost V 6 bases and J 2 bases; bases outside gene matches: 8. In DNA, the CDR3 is TGTGCCAGCAGAAACGGGGACAGGAGAAACTATGGCTACACCTTC. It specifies CASRNGDRRNYGYTF.

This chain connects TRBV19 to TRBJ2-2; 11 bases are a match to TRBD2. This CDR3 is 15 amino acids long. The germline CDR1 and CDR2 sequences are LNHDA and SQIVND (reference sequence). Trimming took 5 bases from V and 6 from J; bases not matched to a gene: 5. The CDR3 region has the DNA TGTGCCAGTAGTGGTACTAGCGGGGGCGCCGGGGAGCTGTTTTTT. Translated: CASSGTSGGAGELFF.

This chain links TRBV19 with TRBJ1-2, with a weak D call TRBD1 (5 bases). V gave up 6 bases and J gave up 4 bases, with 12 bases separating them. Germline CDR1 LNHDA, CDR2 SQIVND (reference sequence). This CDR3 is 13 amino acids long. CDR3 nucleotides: TGTGCCAGTAGCACACAGGAGAGCTATGGCTACACCTTC. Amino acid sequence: CASSTQESYGYTF.

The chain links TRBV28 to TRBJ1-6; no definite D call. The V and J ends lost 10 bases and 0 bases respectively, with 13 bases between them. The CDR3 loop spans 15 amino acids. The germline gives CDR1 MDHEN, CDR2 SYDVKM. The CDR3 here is CATFRFSSYNSPLHF. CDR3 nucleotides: TGTGCCACCTTCCGATTTAGCTCCTATAATTCACCCCTCCACTTT. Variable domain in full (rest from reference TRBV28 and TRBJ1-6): DVKVTQSSRYLVKRTGEKVFLECVQDMDHENMFWYRQDPGLGLRLIYFSYDVKMKEKGDIPEGYSVSREKKERFSLILESASTNQTSMYLCATFRFSSYNSPLHFGNGTRLTVT.

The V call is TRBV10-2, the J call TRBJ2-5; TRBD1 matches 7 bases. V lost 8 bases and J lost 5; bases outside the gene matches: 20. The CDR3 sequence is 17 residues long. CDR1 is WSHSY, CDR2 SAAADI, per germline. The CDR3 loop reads CASLGLSTGTSGETQYF. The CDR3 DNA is TGCGCCAGCTTGGGGCTATCGACAGGGACCTCCGGCGAGACCCAGTACTTC.

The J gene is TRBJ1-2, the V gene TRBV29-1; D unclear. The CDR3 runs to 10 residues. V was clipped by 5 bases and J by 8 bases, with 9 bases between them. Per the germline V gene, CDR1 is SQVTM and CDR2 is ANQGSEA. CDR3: CSVYLGGYTF. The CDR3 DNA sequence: TGCAGCGTTTATCTCGGGGGCTACACCTTC.

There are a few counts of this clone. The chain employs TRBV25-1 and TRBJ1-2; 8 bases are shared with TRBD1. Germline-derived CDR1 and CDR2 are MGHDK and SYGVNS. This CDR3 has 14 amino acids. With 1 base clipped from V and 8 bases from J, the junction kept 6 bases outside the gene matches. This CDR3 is CASSEFNRGDGYTF. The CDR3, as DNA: TGTGCCAGCAGTGAATTTAACAGGGGGGACGGCTACACCTTC.

The CDR3 DNA is TGTGCCATCAGTGAGCCCTCCCAGGGGCACACTGAAGCTTTCTTT. Protein product: CAISEPSQGHTEAFF. The gene calls are TRBV10-3 and TRBJ1-1; maybe TRBD1 (6 bases). V was shortened by 2 bases and J by 3 bases, with 13 bases between the two germline ends. In germline, CDR1 is ENHRY, CDR2 SYGVKD. This CDR3 spans 15 amino acids.

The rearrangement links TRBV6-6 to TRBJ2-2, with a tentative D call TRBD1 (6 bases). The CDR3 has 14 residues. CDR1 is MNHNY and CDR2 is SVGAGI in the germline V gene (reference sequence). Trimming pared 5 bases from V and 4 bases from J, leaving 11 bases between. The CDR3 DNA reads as TGTGCCAGCAGTCCCCGGACAGTCACCGGGGAGCTGTTTTTT. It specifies CASSPRTVTGELFF.

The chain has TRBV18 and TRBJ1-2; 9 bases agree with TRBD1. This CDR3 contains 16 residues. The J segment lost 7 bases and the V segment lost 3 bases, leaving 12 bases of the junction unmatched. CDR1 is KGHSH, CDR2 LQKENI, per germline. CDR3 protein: CASSPSEFQDRGGYTF. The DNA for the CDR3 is TGTGCCAGCTCACCGTCGGAGTTTCAGGACAGGGGTGGCTACACCTTC.

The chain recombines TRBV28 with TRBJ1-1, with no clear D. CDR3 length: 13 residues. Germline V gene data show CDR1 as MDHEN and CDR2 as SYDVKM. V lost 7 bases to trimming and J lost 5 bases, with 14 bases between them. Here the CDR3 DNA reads TGTGCCAGCATCGACTTCTTGAGGACTGAAGCTTTCTTT. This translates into CASIDFLRTEAFF.

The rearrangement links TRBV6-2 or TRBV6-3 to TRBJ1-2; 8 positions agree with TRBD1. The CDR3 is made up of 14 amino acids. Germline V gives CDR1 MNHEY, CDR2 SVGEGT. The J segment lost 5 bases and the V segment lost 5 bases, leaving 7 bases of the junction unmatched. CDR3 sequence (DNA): TGTGCCAGCAGTCAGGGGGCTGCTGAATATGGCTACACCTTC. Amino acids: CASSQGAAEYGYTF.

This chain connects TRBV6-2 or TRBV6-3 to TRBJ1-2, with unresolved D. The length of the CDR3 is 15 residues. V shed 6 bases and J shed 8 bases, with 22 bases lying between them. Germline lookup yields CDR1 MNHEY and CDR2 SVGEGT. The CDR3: CASSFDPGAPGGYTF. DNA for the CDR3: TGTGCCAGCAGCTTTGATCCGGGAGCCCCGGGAGGCTACACCTTC.

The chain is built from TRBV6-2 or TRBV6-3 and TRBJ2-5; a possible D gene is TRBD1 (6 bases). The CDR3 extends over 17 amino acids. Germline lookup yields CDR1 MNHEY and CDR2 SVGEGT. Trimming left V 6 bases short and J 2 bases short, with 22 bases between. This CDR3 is CASSLDHRDTEQETQYF. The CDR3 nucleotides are TGTGCCAGCAGCTTAGACCACCGGGACACCGAGCAAGAGACCCAGTACTTC.

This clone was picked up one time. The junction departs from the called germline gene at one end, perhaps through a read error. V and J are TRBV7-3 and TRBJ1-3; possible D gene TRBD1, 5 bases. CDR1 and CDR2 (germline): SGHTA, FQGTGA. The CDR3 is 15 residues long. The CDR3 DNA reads TGTGCCAGCAGCTTAACGGTTGACGCGCAGACGGGACTATTTTTT. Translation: CASSLTVDAQTGLFF.

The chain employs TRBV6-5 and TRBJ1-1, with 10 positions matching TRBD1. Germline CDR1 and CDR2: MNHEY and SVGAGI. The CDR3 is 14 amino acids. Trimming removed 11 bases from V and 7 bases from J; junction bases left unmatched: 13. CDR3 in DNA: TGTGCCGACCACCGGCGGGACAGGGGTAGTGAAGCTTTCTTT. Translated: CADHRRDRGSEAFF.

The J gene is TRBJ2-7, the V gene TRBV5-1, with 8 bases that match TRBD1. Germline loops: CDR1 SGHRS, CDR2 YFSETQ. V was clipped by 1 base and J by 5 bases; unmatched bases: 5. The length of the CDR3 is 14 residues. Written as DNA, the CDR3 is TGCGCCAGCAGCTTGCAGGACAGGGAGAACGAGCAGTACTTC. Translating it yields CASSLQDRENEQYF.

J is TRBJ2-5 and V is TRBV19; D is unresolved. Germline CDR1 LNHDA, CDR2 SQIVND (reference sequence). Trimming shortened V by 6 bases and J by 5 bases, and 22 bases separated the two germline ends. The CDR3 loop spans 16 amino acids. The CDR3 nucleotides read TGTGCCAGTAGCCCCTTTACTTTTGGTGTCGGGGAGACCCAGTACTTC. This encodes CASSPFTFGVGETQYF. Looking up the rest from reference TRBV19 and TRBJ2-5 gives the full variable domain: DGGITQSPKYLFRKEGQNVTLSCEQNLNHDAMYWYRQDPGQGLRLIYYSQIVNDFQKGDIAEGYSVSREKKESFPLTVTSAQKNPTAFYLCASSPFTFGVGETQYFGPGTRLLVL.

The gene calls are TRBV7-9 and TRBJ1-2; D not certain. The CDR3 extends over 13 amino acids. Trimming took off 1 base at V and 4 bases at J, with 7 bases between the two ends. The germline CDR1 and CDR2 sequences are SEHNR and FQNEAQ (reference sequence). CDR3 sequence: CASSLGQFYGYTF. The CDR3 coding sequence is TGTGCCAGCAGCTTAGGGCAGTTCTATGGCTACACCTTC.

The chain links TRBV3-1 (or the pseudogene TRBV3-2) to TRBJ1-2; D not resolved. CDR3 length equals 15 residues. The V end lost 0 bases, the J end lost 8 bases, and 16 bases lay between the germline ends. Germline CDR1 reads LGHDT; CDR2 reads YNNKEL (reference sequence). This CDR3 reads CASSQDWRALGGYTF. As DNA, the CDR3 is TGTGCCAGCAGCCAAGATTGGAGGGCTTTAGGCGGCTACACCTTC.

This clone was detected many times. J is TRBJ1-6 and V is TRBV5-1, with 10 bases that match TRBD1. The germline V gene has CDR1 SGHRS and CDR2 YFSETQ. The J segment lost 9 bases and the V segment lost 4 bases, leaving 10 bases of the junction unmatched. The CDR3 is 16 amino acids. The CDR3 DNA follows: TGCGCCAGCAGCGGATCGACAGGGGGCGCAGGTTCACCCCTCCACTTT. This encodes CASSGSTGGAGSPLHF.

CDR3 amino acids: CASSPIPQGSYGYTF. DNA for the CDR3: TGTGCCAGCAGCCCTATTCCCCAGGGGTCCTATGGCTACACCTTC. This chain connects TRBV7-3 to TRBJ1-2, with D tentatively TRBD1 (6 bases). Germline CDR1 SGHTA, CDR2 FQGTGA. V was clipped by 5 bases and J by 4 bases, with 17 bases between them. This CDR3 comprises 15 residues.

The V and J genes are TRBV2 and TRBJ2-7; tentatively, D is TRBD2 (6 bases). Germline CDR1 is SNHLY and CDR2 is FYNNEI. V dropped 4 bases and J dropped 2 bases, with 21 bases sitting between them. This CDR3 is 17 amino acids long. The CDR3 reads CASSAGTDLIRPYEQYF. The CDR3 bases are TGTGCCAGCAGTGCTGGGACTGATTTAATTAGACCCTACGAGCAGTACTTC.

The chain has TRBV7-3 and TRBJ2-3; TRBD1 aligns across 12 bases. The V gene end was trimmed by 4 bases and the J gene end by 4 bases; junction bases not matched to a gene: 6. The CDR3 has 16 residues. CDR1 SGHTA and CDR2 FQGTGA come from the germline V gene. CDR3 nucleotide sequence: TGTGCCAGCAGCTCGCTGGGACAGGGGGCATCAGATACGCAGTATTTT. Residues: CASSSLGQGASDTQYF. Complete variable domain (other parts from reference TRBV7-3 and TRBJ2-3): GAGVSQTPSNKVTEKGKYVELRCDPISGHTALYWYRQSLGQGPEFLIYFQGTGAADDSGLPNDRFFAVRPEGSVSTLKIQRTERGDSAVYLCASSSLGQGASDTQYFGPGTRLTVL.

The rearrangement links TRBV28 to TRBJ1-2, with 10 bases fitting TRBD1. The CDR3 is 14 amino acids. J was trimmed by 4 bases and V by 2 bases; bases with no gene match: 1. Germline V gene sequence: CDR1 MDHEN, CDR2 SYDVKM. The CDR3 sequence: CASSLGTGVYGYTF. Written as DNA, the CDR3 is TGTGCCAGCAGTTTAGGGACAGGGGTCTATGGCTACACCTTC.

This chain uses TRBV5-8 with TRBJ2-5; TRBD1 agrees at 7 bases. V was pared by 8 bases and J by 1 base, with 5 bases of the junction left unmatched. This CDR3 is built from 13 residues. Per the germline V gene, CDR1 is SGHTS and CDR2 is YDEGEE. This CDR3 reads CASNRGTQETQYF. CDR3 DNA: TGTGCCAGTAACAGGGGCACCCAAGAGACCCAGTACTTC.

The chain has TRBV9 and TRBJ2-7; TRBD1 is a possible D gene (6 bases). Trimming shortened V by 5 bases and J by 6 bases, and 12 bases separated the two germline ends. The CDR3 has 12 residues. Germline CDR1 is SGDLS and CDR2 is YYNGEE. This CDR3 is CASRSQGGEQYF. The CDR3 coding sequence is TGTGCCAGCAGGTCACAGGGTGGCGAGCAGTACTTC.

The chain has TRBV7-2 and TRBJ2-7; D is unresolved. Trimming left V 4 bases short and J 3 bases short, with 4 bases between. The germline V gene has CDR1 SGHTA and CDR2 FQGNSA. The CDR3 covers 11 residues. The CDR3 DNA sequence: TGTGCCAGCAGCTCCTACTACGAGCAGTACTTC. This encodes CASSSYYEQYF.